This TCR beta chain was identified during a study of coeliac disease. In regard to this clone: The target antigen is unknown.

General study points: Active celiac intraepithelial and lamina propria samples had lower TRB and TRG clonality than control samples.

Clones were read by immunoSEQ multiplex PCR, and TCRdb kept only the in-frame ones, dropping some. The sample lists around 3,600 clones; 66% were seen once. The germline V gene encodes CDR1 SGHRS and CDR2 YFSETQ. J lost 3 bases, V lost 4 bases, and 3 bases had no gene match. CDR3 length equals 15 residues. The sequence derives from a woman aged 60-75 years with active celiac disease. The sequenced sample consisted of intraepithelial lymphocytes from the gut. The V gene is TRBV5-1, the J gene TRBJ2-5; 13 bases align to TRBD2. The CDR3 sequence is CASSRGTSGEETQYF. Here the CDR3 DNA reads TGCGCCAGCAGCCGAGGGACTAGCGGGGAAGAGACCCAGTACTTC.